This paragraph reports one T cell receptor beta chain. Its specificity is not known. The data stem from a study of T cell responses to AZD1222 COVID-19 vaccine. Points from the study as a whole: Spike-specific TCR depth and breadth grew after two AZD1222 doses. Repertoires were sampled only after the peak T cell response. Only a handful of AZD1222 recipients, more than 5 in all, had baseline seropositivity.

The CDR3 is 15 amino acids. V was pared by 3 bases and J by 13 bases, with 11 bases of the junction left unmatched. Germline CDR1 and CDR2: LGHDT and YNNKEL (reference sequence). The table came from immunoSEQ multiplex PCR; TCRdb's copy has only in-frame clones and leaves some out. Among roughly 150,000 clones listed, about 88% were seen once. The chain employs TRBV3-1 (or the pseudogene TRBV3-2) and TRBJ2-1, with TRBD2 identical over 11 bases. The receptor's source is an adult who had recovered from COVID-19. The sample here was peripheral blood, taken after recovery from COVID-19. In DNA form, the CDR3 reads TGTGCCAGCAGCCAGACTAGCGGGGACCCCCTCCGCCAGTTCTTC. Translating gives CASSQTSGDPLRQFF.